A selection of T cell receptor beta chains follows, all from one sample in a study of T cell changes during pregnancy in multiple sclerosis. Clones were read by immunoSEQ multiplex PCR, and TCRdb kept only the in-frame ones, dropping some. The profile shows 40,000 to 45,000 clones, roughly 89% of them singletons. The material was CD4+ T cells from peripheral blood mononuclear cells, obtained in the first trimester of pregnancy. Every receptor here comes from a female donor with multiple sclerosis, enrolled in a pregnancy study. Each CDR3 is given with its conserved first and last residue. Each record gives: V gene, clone size, J gene, D gene, CDR3 protein, CDR3 DNA. A D gene is named only where the DNA matches it firmly. The size of a clone is reported for some rows only, either as once, few or many, or as a class for expanded clones.

TRBV6-1	.	TRBJ1-1	TRBD1	CASSGGTGNTEAFF	TGTGCCAGCAGTGGGGGGACAGGGAACACTGAAGCTTTCTTT
TRBV6-6	.	TRBJ1-1	.	CASSYGQGRDTEAFF	TGTGCCAGCAGTTACGGACAAGGCCGGGACACTGAAGCTTTCTTT
TRBV5-1	.	TRBJ2-7	.	CASSLDAGVAYEQYF	TGCGCCAGCAGCTTGGACGCAGGGGTGGCATACGAGCAGTACTTC
TRBV30	.	TRBJ2-1	.	CAWSVGRGILGNEQFF	TGTGCCTGGAGTGTGGGTCGGGGAATCCTGGGTAATGAGCAGTTCTTC
TRBV7-8	.	TRBJ1-1	.	CASSIKASGKAFF	TGTGCCAGCAGTATAAAGGCGTCGGGGAAAGCTTTCTTT
TRBV7-6	.	TRBJ1-3	.	CASSSRITLSGNTIYF	TGTGCCAGCAGCTCTAGGATAACGCTTTCTGGAAACACCATATATTTT
TRBV5-5	.	TRBJ1-5	TRBD1	CASSRRTGEDQPQHF	TGTGCCAGCAGCCGCCGGACAGGGGAGGATCAGCCCCAGCATTTT
TRBV2	.	TRBJ1-1	.	CASSGGPPRTENTEAFF	TGTGCCAGCAGTGGGGGCCCTCCGAGGACAGAGAACACTGAAGCTTTCTTT
TRBV5-1	.	TRBJ2-7	.	CASSLRPSSYEQYF	TGCGCCAGCAGCTTGAGGCCTAGCTCCTACGAGCAGTACTTC
TRBV11-2	.	TRBJ2-3	TRBD2	CASSLRRIAGVTDTQYF	TGTGCCAGCAGCCTCCGAAGGATAGCGGGAGTGACAGATACGCAGTATTTT
TRBV28	.	TRBJ1-1	.	CASSFPGVGQAFF	TGTGCCAGCAGTTTTCCAGGGGTTGGACAAGCTTTCTTT
TRBV18	.	TRBJ2-1	.	CASSRGIGGTYNEQFF	TGTGCCAGCTCACGGGGGATCGGCGGGACCTACAATGAGCAGTTCTTC
TRBV28	.	TRBJ1-2	.	CASSLGGGARANYGYTF	TGTGCCAGCAGTTTGGGCGGGGGAGCGCGAGCTAACTATGGCTACACCTTC
TRBV9	.	TRBJ2-1	.	CASSALAGSDEQFF	TGTGCCAGCAGCGCACTAGCCGGGTCGGATGAGCAGTTCTTC
TRBV28	.	TRBJ2-3	TRBD2	CASSGGSGRIGTDTQYF	TGTGCCAGCAGTGGTGGTAGCGGGAGGATAGGGACAGATACGCAGTATTTT
TRBV28	.	TRBJ2-7	TRBD2	CATAGVRSYEQYF	TGTGCCACCGCGGGGGTACGTTCCTACGAGCAGTACTTC
TRBV2	.	TRBJ1-1	TRBD1	CASSRDRVKTEAFF	TGTGCCAGCAGTCGGGACAGGGTAAAAACTGAAGCTTTCTTT
TRBV7-2	.	TRBJ2-5	.	CASSLGGSQETQYF	TGTGCCAGCAGCTTAGGGGGCAGCCAAGAGACCCAGTACTTC
TRBV11-2	.	TRBJ2-6	TRBD2	CASSYVGGSGANVLTF	TGTGCCAGCAGCTACGTCGGGGGGAGTGGGGCCAACGTCCTGACTTTC
TRBV30	.	TRBJ1-1	TRBD1	CAWEVTGVGYTEAFF	TGTGCCTGGGAGGTGACAGGGGTAGGGTACACTGAAGCTTTCTTT
TRBV14	.	TRBJ2-3	TRBD2	CASSQGLAGRTDTQYF	TGTGCCAGCAGCCAAGGACTAGCGGGCCGCACAGATACGCAGTATTTT
TRBV5-6	.	TRBJ2-1	.	CASSLGSVDNEQFF	TGTGCCAGCAGCTTGGGGTCAGTGGACAATGAGCAGTTCTTC
TRBV19	.	TRBJ2-3	TRBD1	CASSIETGTVQTDTQYF	TGTGCCAGTAGTATAGAGACCGGGACAGTTCAAACAGATACGCAGTATTTT
TRBV4-1	few	TRBJ1-1	TRBD1	CASSLRTGGRTEAFF	TGCGCCAGCAGCCTCCGGACAGGGGGCCGCACTGAAGCTTTCTTT
TRBV5-1	.	TRBJ2-1	TRBD2	CASSSISGRALSYNEQFF	TGCGCCAGCAGCTCGATTAGCGGGAGGGCCCTTTCCTACAATGAGCAGTTCTTC
TRBV19	once	TRBJ2-1	TRBD2	CASSTLADQYNEQFF	TGTGCCAGTAGTACCCTAGCGGACCAATACAATGAGCAGTTCTTC
TRBV5-4	.	TRBJ2-2	TRBD2	CASSIGLAGTTGELFF	TGTGCCAGCAGCATAGGACTAGCGGGAACGACCGGGGAGCTGTTTTTT
TRBV28	once	TRBJ1-1	.	CASSLRAEAFF	TGTGCCAGCAGTTTGAGGGCTGAAGCTTTCTTT
TRBV25-1	.	TRBJ2-7	.	CASIRAGEQYF	TGTGCCAGCATCCGAGCGGGCGAGCAGTACTTC
TRBV19	.	TRBJ2-1	.	CASSIGQGGKKNEQFF	TGTGCCAGTAGTATAGGCCAGGGTGGAAAGAAGAATGAGCAGTTCTTC
TRBV12-5	once	TRBJ2-3	TRBD2	CASGRLAGERGADTQYF	TGTGCTAGTGGCCGACTAGCGGGAGAGAGGGGGGCAGATACGCAGTATTTT
TRBV19	.	TRBJ2-2	.	CASTPGSNTGELFF	TGTGCCAGTACCCCAGGGTCGAACACCGGGGAGCTGTTTTTT
TRBV19	.	TRBJ1-2	.	CASSIDRADGYTF	TGTGCCAGTAGTATAGACAGGGCCGATGGCTACACCTTC
TRBV28	once	TRBJ1-1	TRBD1	CASSFLAGGRAFF	TGTGCCAGCAGTTTCCTGGCAGGGGGACGGGCTTTCTTT
TRBV7-2	few	TRBJ2-3	TRBD2	CASSLGTSGGSNTQYF	TGTGCCAGCAGCTTAGGGACTAGCGGGGGGTCGAATACGCAGTATTTT
TRBV6-6	.	TRBJ2-5	TRBD1	CASSSSGGRETQYF	TGTGCCAGCAGTTCCTCAGGGGGAAGGGAGACCCAGTACTTC
TRBV30	.	TRBJ2-2	TRBD1	CAWTGGALSTGELFF	TGTGCCTGGACAGGGGGCGCGTTAAGCACCGGGGAGCTGTTTTTT
TRBV7-6	.	TRBJ2-3	TRBD1	CASSSRTGGDTDTQYF	TGTGCCAGCAGCTCCCGGACAGGGGGCGACACAGATACGCAGTATTTT
TRBV4-1	.	TRBJ2-3	TRBD2	CASSQEPGTSGRAGTDTQYF	TGCGCCAGCAGCCAGGAGCCCGGGACTAGCGGGAGGGCCGGCACAGATACGCAGTATTTT
TRBV11-2	.	TRBJ2-7	.	CASSLGTGNSYEQYF	TGTGCCAGCAGCTTAGGGACGGGGAACTCCTACGAGCAGTACTTC
TRBV5-1	.	TRBJ2-1	TRBD2	CASSLRPGLAYYNEQFF	TGCGCCAGCAGCCTACGCCCGGGACTAGCGTATTACAATGAGCAGTTCTTC
TRBV18	.	TRBJ1-5	.	CASSQETIQPQHF	TGTGCCAGCTCGCAAGAGACTATCCAGCCCCAGCATTTT
TRBV7-9	.	TRBJ2-1	.	CASSSLIPSYNEQFF	TGTGCCAGCAGCTCACTGATTCCCTCCTACAATGAGCAGTTCTTC
TRBV2	.	TRBJ2-7	TRBD2	CASGEREGEQYF	TGTGCCAGCGGGGAGCGGGAGGGCGAGCAGTACTTC
TRBV6-1	.	TRBJ2-7	TRBD2	CASRWNIAGGYEQYF	TGTGCCAGCAGATGGAACATTGCGGGAGGGTACGAGCAGTACTTC
TRBV9	.	TRBJ1-3	.	CASSVGPGGGNTIYF	TGTGCCAGCAGCGTAGGACCGGGTGGGGGAAACACCATATATTTT